The 27 T cell receptor beta chains listed next were all sequenced from one sample in a study of post-analysis software for immune sequencing data. Study results and limitations: Controls had lower frequencies than patients of about 5 TRBV segments, which included TRBV5-6, TRBV5-1 and TRBV20-1.

Included in the TCR beta cDNA libraries were unique molecular identifiers. Each CDR3 protein is one row after TCRdb ran MiXCR on the PCR reads. Here the sample spans fewer than 850,000 distinct CDR3 sequences, just under 30% being singletons. These receptors' targets are unknown. The sequenced sample was blood. The receptor source for this set is a girl aged 5 to 17 with multiple sclerosis.

V gene TRBV20-1 combines with J gene TRBJ2-7; D is possibly TRBD1 or TRBD2 (5 bases each). This CDR3 contains 14 residues. The ends were cut back, 3 bases at V and 1 base at J, with 13 bases in the middle. Germline V gene data show CDR1 as DFQATT and CDR2 as SNEGSKA (reference sequence). Here the CDR3 reads CSARPGPFSYEQYF. For the CDR3, the DNA is TGCAGTGCTAGGCCGGGGCCGTTTTCCTACGAGCAGTACTTC.

In nucleotides, the CDR3 is TGTGCCAGCACCCTTAGCGGACAGAGCACAGATACGCAGTATTTT. Translation: CASTLSGQSTDTQYF. This chain uses TRBV11-3 with TRBJ2-3, with D perhaps TRBD1 or TRBD2 (6 bases each). This CDR3 has 15 residues. Looked up from germline, CDR1 is SGHNT and CDR2 is YENEEA. V gave up 7 bases and J gave up 0 bases, with 14 bases separating them.

The table lists this clonotype with a few counts. This chain links TRBV4-3 with TRBJ1-6; 7 bases agree with TRBD1. The length of the CDR3 is 14 residues. The ends lost 4 bases at V and 10 bases at J; junction bases unmatched: 7. Germline V gene data show CDR1 as LGHNA and CDR2 as YSLEER. The CDR3 nucleotides are TGCGCCAGCAGCCCACGACAGGGTTACTCACCCCTCCACTTT. Protein sequence: CASSPRQGYSPLHF.

The gene calls are TRBV12-3 or TRBV12-4 and TRBJ2-6, with D perhaps assigned TRBD1 or TRBD2 (5 bases each). V lost 3 bases, J lost 0 bases, and 9 bases lay in between. CDR3 size: 16 residues. CDR3 region: CASSLGVASGANVLTF. The DNA of the CDR3 is TGTGCCAGCAGTTTGGGGGTGGCCTCTGGGGCCAACGTCCTGACTTTC.

V is TRBV18 and J is TRBJ2-7; no clear D gene. Trimming cost V 11 bases and J 5 bases, with 16 bases left between them. This CDR3 is built from 12 residues. Germline V gene sequence: CDR1 KGHSH, CDR2 LQKENI. The CDR3 sequence is CAQRPFSDEQYF. CDR3 sequence (DNA): TGTGCCCAGCGACCGTTCTCTGACGAGCAGTACTTC.

A few counts support this clonotype. This chain links TRBV29-1 with TRBJ2-1, with 9 positions matching TRBD1. This CDR3 contains 14 residues. CDR1 SQVTM and CDR2 ANQGSEA come from the germline V gene. J gave up 9 bases and V 2 bases, and 8 bases lay outside the gene matches. The CDR3 nucleotides are TGCAGCGTTGAAACTACGACAGGGGGAGGTGAGCAGTTCTTC. It yields the protein CSVETTTGGGEQFF.

This clonotype was counted a few times. The chain has TRBV7-8 and TRBJ2-6; 7 positions agree with TRBD1. J was trimmed by 2 bases and V by 6 bases; bases with no gene match: 4. Germline loops: CDR1 SGHVS, CDR2 FQNEAQ. The CDR3 contains 15 residues. The CDR3 loop is CASSTGTAGANVLTF. CDR3 DNA sequence: TGTGCCAGCAGTACGGGGACAGCTGGGGCCAACGTCCTGACTTTC.

In nucleotides, the CDR3 is TGTGCCATCGGTGGGCAGGGAAATTACAATGAGCAGTACTTC. This sequence encodes CAIGGQGNYNEQYF. The rearrangement uses TRBV10-3 and TRBJ2-1, with a weak D call TRBD1 (5 bases). The DNA matches TRBJ2-7 better at its end, which makes the J call doubtful. The CDR3 runs to 14 residues. Germline values: CDR1 ENHRY, CDR2 SYGVKD.

This chain joins TRBV20-1 and TRBJ1-6; 7 bases fit TRBD1. J was trimmed by 18 bases and V by 2 bases; bases with no gene match: 7. Per the germline V gene, CDR1 is DFQATT and CDR2 is SNEGSKA (reference sequence). This CDR3 has 11 amino acids. The CDR3 is CSARMPGQPHF. In DNA form, the CDR3 reads TGCAGTGCTAGAATGCCGGGACAGCCCCACTTT.

The chain has TRBV28 and TRBJ1-6; 8 positions match TRBD1. V shed 6 bases and J 8 bases; nucleotides not matched to a gene: 9. The CDR3 runs to 15 residues. Germline CDR1 reads MDHEN; CDR2 reads SYDVKM. The CDR3 protein is CASSRGQGNYSPLHF. CDR3 DNA sequence: TGTGCCAGCAGCAGAGGACAGGGAAACTATTCACCCCTCCACTTT.

This clonotype was seen at least ten times. The rearrangement joins TRBV29-1 to TRBJ2-7; TRBD2 might be the D (5 bases). Germline V gene data show CDR1 as SQVTM and CDR2 as ANQGSEA. Trimming removed 1 base at V and 4 bases at J, with 14 bases between. This CDR3 is 14 amino acids long. The CDR3 DNA follows: TGCAGCGTTGAAGGGTATCCAGGAGGTTACGAGCAGTACTTC. Its translation is CSVEGYPGGYEQYF.

The chain carries TRBV5-5 and TRBJ2-2; 7 bases agree with TRBD2. The CDR3 spans 16 residues. Germline lookup yields CDR1 SGHKS and CDR2 YYEKEE (reference sequence). V shed 4 bases and J 0 bases; nucleotides not matched to a gene: 6. CDR3 nucleotides: TGTGCCAGCAGCAACCGCGGGGGATCGAACACCGGGGAGCTGTTTTTT. The encoded protein is CASSNRGGSNTGELFF.

The chain couples TRBV10-3 to TRBJ2-3; D is uncertain. The CDR3 is made up of 13 amino acids. CDR1 is ENHRY, CDR2 SYGVKD, per germline. V lost 11 bases and J 1 base, leaving 13 bases between the germline ends. The CDR3 sequence: CAAGLVGTDTQYF. The CDR3 nucleotides read TGTGCCGCCGGTCTAGTGGGCACAGATACGCAGTATTTT.

This clonotype was detected ten times or more. Here the CDR3 reads CASSLDRGNYGYTF. The DNA of the CDR3 is TGCGCCAGCAGCTTGGACAGGGGGAACTATGGCTACACCTTC. The chain combines TRBV5-1 with TRBJ1-2; TRBD1 aligns across 8 bases. CDR3 length: 14 residues. Trimming at V came to 0 bases and at J to 2 bases, leaving 0 bases not matched to a gene. Germline loops: CDR1 SGHRS, CDR2 YFSETQ.

The V call is TRBV7-2, the J call TRBJ2-1, with 8 bases aligning to TRBD2. This CDR3 is 18 amino acids long. The junction had 12 bases not matched to a gene; V was cut back by 0 bases and J by 5 bases. Per germline, CDR1 SGHTA and CDR2 FQGNSA. CDR3 in DNA: TGTGCCAGCAGCTTAGCGAGGACGGGAGGGTATTTGAACAATGAGCAGTTCTTC. Amino acids: CASSLARTGGYLNNEQFF. Looking up the rest from reference TRBV7-2 and TRBJ2-1 gives the full variable domain: GAGVSQSPSNKVTEKGKDVELRCDPISGHTALYWYRQSLGQGLEFLIYFQGNSAPDKSGLPSDRFSAERTGGSVSTLTIQRTQQEDSAVYLCASSLARTGGYLNNEQFFGPGTRLTVL.

The chain combines TRBV20-1 with TRBJ1-5; TRBD1 might be the D (6 bases). V was clipped by 5 bases and J by 1 base, with 12 bases between them. Germline loops: CDR1 DFQATT, CDR2 SNEGSKA (reference sequence). The CDR3 consists of 14 residues. In DNA, the CDR3 is TGCAGTGCTGCAAACAGGGAGAGCAATCAGCCCCAGCATTTT. This translates into CSAANRESNQPQHF.

Only a few counts were recorded for this clonotype. The gene calls are TRBV10-3 and TRBJ1-1, with a weak D call TRBD1 (5 bases). The CDR3 runs to 15 residues. Germline V CDR1 and CDR2: ENHRY, SYGVKD. The V end lost 0 bases, the J end lost 0 bases, and 8 bases lay between the germline ends. The CDR3 spells CAISESRQMNTEAFF. The CDR3 DNA sequence: TGTGCCATCAGTGAGTCGAGACAGATGAACACTGAAGCTTTCTTT.

The chain uses TRBV15 and TRBJ1-5; perhaps TRBD1 as D (6 bases). V dropped 1 base and J dropped 0 bases, with 13 bases sitting between them. The CDR3 totals 17 residues. CDR1 and CDR2 (germline): LNHNV, YYDKDF (reference sequence). CDR3 region: CATSRGTASSSNQPQHF. The CDR3 DNA reads TGTGCCACCAGCAGAGGGACAGCCTCAAGTAGCAATCAGCCCCAGCATTTT.

The chain recombines TRBV4-1 with TRBJ2-5; 9 bases fit TRBD1. Germline CDR1 is MGHRA and CDR2 is YSYEKL. V was clipped by 8 bases and J by 2 bases; unmatched bases: 3. The CDR3 totals 13 residues. Here the CDR3 reads CASGQGTQETQYF. CDR3 nucleotide sequence: TGCGCCAGCGGACAGGGGACACAAGAGACCCAGTACTTC.

The chain uses TRBV10-2 and TRBJ2-7; D remains unclear. The CDR3 runs to 13 residues. Trimming removed 6 bases from V and 4 bases from J, with 13 bases in between. Germline CDR1 WSHSY, CDR2 SAAADI. The CDR3 DNA reads as TGCGCCAGCAGAGGAGCCCTACCGTACGAGCAGTACTTC. It translates to CASRGALPYEQYF.

This chain uses TRBV20-1 with TRBJ2-1, with TRBD1 matching over 8 bases. This CDR3 comprises 15 residues. CDR1 is DFQATT, CDR2 SNEGSKA, per germline (reference sequence). V was clipped by 6 bases and J by 0 bases; unmatched bases: 7. The CDR3 protein is CSAGGQAPSYNEQFF. The CDR3 nucleotides read TGCAGTGCGGGGGGACAGGCCCCCTCCTACAATGAGCAGTTCTTC.

The chain carries TRBV12-3 or TRBV12-4 and TRBJ2-3; 8 nucleotides match TRBD1. With 6 bases clipped from V and 2 bases from J, the junction kept 16 bases outside the gene matches. The CDR3 is 18 residues long. CDR3 sequence (DNA): TGTGCCAGCAGGGAGGGACAGGTTCAATCCCTAGTCACAGATACGCAGTATTTT. Its protein product is CASREGQVQSLVTDTQYF.

J is TRBJ2-3 and V is TRBV2, with 11 positions matching TRBD2. Germline V gene data show CDR1 as SNHLY and CDR2 as FYNNEI. The CDR3 extends over 18 amino acids. Unmatched junction bases numbered 16, after V lost 9 bases and J lost 2 bases. As DNA, the CDR3 is TGTGCCAGTAGTTATCTAGCGGGGGGCCTCTTCTCCACAGATACGCAGTATTTT. Encoded protein: CASSYLAGGLFSTDTQYF. Full variable domain (outside the CDR3, taken from reference TRBV2 and TRBJ2-3): EPEVTQTPSHQVTQMGQEVILRCVPISNHLYFYWYRQILGQKVEFLVSFYNNEISEKSEIFDDQFSVERPDGSNFTLKIRSTKLEDSAMYFCASSYLAGGLFSTDTQYFGPGTRLTVL.

This clonotype was recorded many times. This rearrangement joins TRBV29-1 to TRBJ2-7, with 7 bases identical to TRBD1. Germline loops: CDR1 SQVTM, CDR2 ANQGSEA. The CDR3 has 12 amino acids. J lost 5 bases, V lost 6 bases, and 7 bases had no gene match. This CDR3 is CSVRQGGDEQYF. For the CDR3, the DNA is TGCAGCGTGCGACAGGGTGGGGACGAGCAGTACTTC.

The V gene is TRBV12-3 or TRBV12-4, the J gene TRBJ2-1; tentatively, D is TRBD2 (6 bases). V lost 8 bases and J 8 bases, leaving 16 bases between the germline ends. There are 13 residues in the CDR3. For the CDR3, the DNA is TGTGCCAGCCTAAATGGGGGGAACTATGAGCAGTTCTTC. It codes for CASLNGGNYEQFF.

The chain joins TRBV2 to TRBJ1-2; D unresolved. Trimming took 11 bases from V and 4 from J, leaving 11 bases between them. This CDR3 is built from 11 residues. Germline V CDR1 and CDR2: SNHLY, FYNNEI. The CDR3 region is CAARNAYGYTF. The DNA of the CDR3 is TGTGCCGCCCGGAACGCCTATGGCTACACCTTC.

Remarks on this clonotype: The conserved phenylalanine or tryptophan is not found at the CDR3 terminus, so this likely reflects a read error. The chain is built from TRBV6-1 and TRBJ2-1; D is unresolved. This CDR3 is built from 16 residues. The V gene's germline CDR1 is MNHNS and CDR2 SASEGT. The V end lost 4 bases, the J end lost 7 bases, and 20 bases lay between the germline ends. In nucleotides, the CDR3 is TGTGCCAGCAGTGTTCTGTCTGCGACCAAGTCGAATGAGCAGTTCTGC. This encodes CASSVLSATKSNEQFC.